This TCR beta chain came from a study of PD-1 blockade in mismatch repair-deficient tumors. Across the whole study: All were previously treated, progressing patients with 11 to 13 mismatch repair-deficient cancer types.

CDR1 and CDR2 (germline): SGHTA, FQGTGA. This CDR3 spans 15 amino acids. Trimming at V came to 0 bases and at J to 6 bases, leaving 8 bases not matched to a gene. PCR or immunohistochemistry showed mismatch repair deficiency in every enrolled patient. TCRs were sequenced from a few patients responding to pembrolizumab. TCRdb's copy holds only in-frame clones and misses some; the assay was immunoSEQ multiplex PCR. Of some 120,000 clones listed, 60% to 85% are singletons. This chain uses TRBV7-3 with TRBJ2-7; 7 nucleotides line up with TRBD2. Sequences were derived from peripheral blood, sampled roughly 60 weeks after starting pembrolizumab. This clonotype was sampled from an adult with mismatch repair-deficient cancer. The CDR3 sequence: CASSLTPAGESEQYF. CDR3 coding DNA: TGTGCCAGCAGCTTAACACCGGCGGGGGAGAGCGAGCAGTACTTC.